Presented here are 30 T cell receptor beta chains from one specimen sequenced in a study of blood T cell repertoires in COVID-19. The assay was immunoSEQ multiplex PCR, and TCRdb's table has in-frame clones only and misses some. This sample has some 420,000 clones, with roughly nine tenths found just once. Sequencing was performed on PBMCs or T cells enriched from blood (not recorded which). All receptors derive from a man aged 25-45 years who had recovered from COVID-19.

V usage is TRBV5-5 and J usage is TRBJ1-5; perhaps TRBD1 as D (5 bases). CDR3 length equals 16 residues. Germline V CDR1 and CDR2: SGHKS, YYEKEE (reference sequence). V lost 4 bases, J lost 4 bases, and 18 bases lay in between. CDR3 region: CASSVGTLFRNQPQHF. CDR3 nucleotide sequence: TGTGCCAGCAGCGTCGGGACTCTCTTTCGGAATCAGCCCCAGCATTTT.

The genes are TRBV5-1 and TRBJ2-5; TRBD2 matches at 14 bases. The CDR3 is 16 amino acids. V shed 4 bases, J shed 5 bases, and the junction held 7 bases outside the gene matches. Germline V gene sequence: CDR1 SGHRS, CDR2 YFSETQ. This chain's CDR3 is CASSIAGTSGSETQYF. The CDR3 DNA follows: TGCGCCAGCAGCATCGCCGGGACTAGCGGGAGTGAGACCCAGTACTTC.

This sequence joins TRBV7-9 and TRBJ1-2; D gene ambiguous. The CDR3 loop spans 14 amino acids. CDR1 and CDR2 (germline): SEHNR, FQNEAQ (reference sequence). V shed 2 bases and J shed 2 bases, with 9 bases lying between them. Here the CDR3 reads CASSLLAANYGYTF. In nucleotides, the CDR3 is TGTGCCAGCAGCTTACTCGCCGCGAACTATGGCTACACCTTC.

J is TRBJ2-3 and V is TRBV30; 8 bases line up with TRBD1. V was pared by 3 bases and J by 3 bases, with 8 bases of the junction left unmatched. The CDR3 is made up of 15 amino acids. Germline loops: CDR1 GTSNPN, CDR2 SVGIG (reference sequence). CDR3: CAWSRDRFPTDTQYF. For the CDR3, the DNA is TGTGCCTGGAGCAGGGACAGGTTTCCTACAGATACGCAGTATTTT.

The V and J genes are TRBV2 and TRBJ2-4; 8 bases map to TRBD2. This CDR3 comprises 15 residues. Germline V gene data show CDR1 as SNHLY and CDR2 as FYNNEI. V shed 5 bases and J 5 bases; nucleotides not matched to a gene: 8. The CDR3 region is CASSLPGLGQNIQYF. CDR3 sequence (DNA): TGTGCCAGCAGTTTACCGGGACTAGGGCAAAACATTCAGTACTTC. Full variable domain (outside the CDR3, taken from reference TRBV2 and TRBJ2-4): EPEVTQTPSHQVTQMGQEVILRCVPISNHLYFYWYRQILGQKVEFLVSFYNNEISEKSEIFDDQFSVERPDGSNFTLKIRSTKLEDSAMYFCASSLPGLGQNIQYFGAGTRLSVL.

The chain combines TRBV10-3 with TRBJ2-7; 10 bases fit TRBD1. The V gene end was trimmed by 3 bases and the J gene end by 3 bases; junction bases not matched to a gene: 8. The CDR3 consists of 16 residues. Germline V gene sequence: CDR1 ENHRY, CDR2 SYGVKD. CDR3 sequence: CAISEPGQGSDYEQYF. The CDR3 DNA sequence: TGTGCCATCAGTGAACCGGGACAGGGGTCCGACTACGAGCAGTACTTC.

The V call is TRBV6-6, the J call TRBJ1-2; D remains unclear. The CDR3 is 14 residues long. Germline loops: CDR1 MNHNY, CDR2 SVGAGI (reference sequence). V lost 0 bases and J lost 4, with 9 bases in between. CDR3 DNA: TGTGCCAGCAGTTACTCGGAACAGACCTATGGCTACACCTTC. Translated, it gives CASSYSEQTYGYTF.

Turning to this clone: Other DNA sequences of this sample code for an identical CDR3. The J gene is TRBJ1-5, the V gene TRBV27, with 8 bases identical to TRBD1. This CDR3 comprises 13 residues. CDR1 MNHEY and CDR2 SMNVEV come from the germline V gene (reference sequence). V lost 5 bases and J lost 4; bases outside the gene matches: 1. The CDR3 DNA sequence: TGTGCCAGCAGTCGACAGGGGAATCAGCCCCAGCATTTT. Translating it yields CASSRQGNQPQHF.

With regard to this clone: The junction and the germline gene differ at one end; a read error may be behind it. Other nucleotide sequences in the sample specify the same CDR3. The chain combines TRBV7-3 with TRBJ2-6, with D possibly being TRBD2 (6 bases). In germline, CDR1 is SGHTA, CDR2 FQGTGA. This CDR3 is built from 15 residues. DNA of the CDR3: TGTGCCAGCAGCATTACTAGTGGCGGGGCCAACGTCTTGACTTTC. It yields the protein CASSITSGGANVLTF.

The chain links TRBV6-5 to TRBJ1-1, with D hard to call. This CDR3 is built from 13 residues. V gave up 0 bases and J gave up 10 bases, with 12 bases separating them. Germline V lookup: CDR1 MNHEY, CDR2 SVGAGI. The CDR3 DNA sequence: TGTGCCAGCAGTTACTCGTGGCCCCCTGTAGCTTTCTTT. It is translated as CASSYSWPPVAFF.

This chain connects TRBV7-9 to TRBJ1-4, with no clear D. V was trimmed by 5 bases and J by 3 bases, leaving 10 bases between them. Germline V gene data show CDR1 as SEHNR and CDR2 as FQNEAQ (reference sequence). The CDR3 is made up of 14 amino acids. CDR3 in DNA: TGTGCCAGCAGCCCTGGACTGCCTAATGAAAAACTGTTTTTT. It specifies CASSPGLPNEKLFF.

V is TRBV13 and J is TRBJ2-7; TRBD2 might be the D (5 bases). V was trimmed by 6 bases and J by 9 bases, leaving 21 bases between them. The CDR3 totals 14 residues. From germline, CDR1 is PRHDT and CDR2 FYEKMQ (reference sequence). CDR3 protein: CASSFRANGMGQYF. CDR3 sequence (DNA): TGTGCCAGCAGTTTCCGGGCCAACGGGATGGGGCAGTACTTC. The variable domain in full, with the rest retrieved from reference TRBV13 and TRBJ2-7, is AAGVIQSPRHLIKEKRETATLKCYPIPRHDTVYWYQQGPGQDPQFLISFYEKMQSDKGSIPDRFSAQQFSDYHSELNMSSLELGDSALYFCASSFRANGMGQYFGPGTRLTVT.

This chain connects TRBV29-1 to TRBJ1-1, with D possibly being TRBD1 (5 bases). Trimming removed 4 bases at V and 8 bases at J, with 17 bases between. The germline V gene has CDR1 SQVTM and CDR2 ANQGSEA. This CDR3 has 13 residues. CDR3 sequence reads: CSVVSQGAREAFF. CDR3 in DNA: TGCAGCGTTGTGTCCCAGGGTGCTAGAGAAGCTTTCTTT.

The chain combines TRBV11-3 with TRBJ2-2; D remains unclear. Trimming took 4 bases from V and 3 from J, leaving 3 bases between them. The CDR3 loop spans 12 amino acids. The germline V gene has CDR1 SGHNT and CDR2 YENEEA. CDR3 protein: CASSSDTGELFF. The DNA for the CDR3 is TGTGCCAGCAGCTCGGACACCGGGGAGCTGTTTTTT.

This chain links TRBV7-2 with TRBJ2-7; TRBD2 aligns across 10 bases. The germline V gene encodes CDR1 SGHTA and CDR2 FQGNSA. This CDR3 region has 17 residues. J gave up 4 bases and V 0 bases, and 9 bases lay outside the gene matches. Here the CDR3 DNA reads TGTGCCAGCAGCTTAGCGCAGACTAGCGGGTTCGATTACGAGCAGTACTTC. Protein product: CASSLAQTSGFDYEQYF.

The DNA of the CDR3 is TGTGCCAGCAGCAGACAGGCTGGAAACACCATATATTTT. Translating gives CASSRQAGNTIYF. The chain carries TRBV12-3 or TRBV12-4 and TRBJ1-3; a weak D match, TRBD1 (6 bases). The V end was cut by 6 bases, the J end by 2 bases, with 8 bases between. This CDR3 region has 13 residues.

V gene TRBV28 combines with J gene TRBJ1-2; TRBD1 matches at 9 bases. V lost 6 bases and J lost 4; bases outside the gene matches: 6. Per the germline V gene, CDR1 is MDHEN and CDR2 is SYDVKM. The CDR3 is 14 amino acids. CDR3 amino acids: CASREQGAVYGYTF. The CDR3 nucleotides are TGTGCCAGCAGAGAACAGGGGGCGGTCTATGGCTACACCTTC.

This clone appeared a few times. The rearrangement uses TRBV5-1 and TRBJ2-5; D possibly corresponds to TRBD1 (5 bases). The length of the CDR3 is 14 residues. V was clipped by 0 bases and J by 2 bases, with 8 bases between them. Germline lookup yields CDR1 SGHRS and CDR2 YFSETQ. CDR3 DNA sequence: TGCGCCAGCAGCTTGGATCCAGGGCAAGAGACCCAGTACTTC. This translates into CASSLDPGQETQYF.

The J gene is TRBJ1-1, the V gene TRBV5-4, with D possibly TRBD1 on 6 matching bases. Trimming took 5 bases from V and 5 from J, leaving 16 bases between them. Germline V gives CDR1 SGHNT, CDR2 YYREEE (reference sequence). This CDR3 is built from 14 residues. The CDR3 DNA reads as TGTGCCAGCAGTTCTGGACAGCCGTGGACTGAAGCTTTCTTT. Protein: CASSSGQPWTEAFF.

V and J are TRBV3-1 (or the pseudogene TRBV3-2) and TRBJ1-2; D remains unclear. The CDR3 length is 14 residues. V lost 1 base and J lost 4, with 10 bases in between. Germline V lookup: CDR1 LGHDT, CDR2 YNNKEL (reference sequence). CDR3 amino acids: CASSQVPGIYGYTF. CDR3 DNA sequence: TGTGCCAGCAGCCAAGTTCCAGGCATCTATGGCTACACCTTC.

This rearrangement joins TRBV24-1 to TRBJ1-2, with no clear D. There are 13 residues in the CDR3. Between the trimmed V and J ends, which lost 5 bases and 2 bases, there was a span of 8 bases. CDR1 is KGHDR, CDR2 SFDVKD, per germline. The CDR3 sequence: CATSVSQNYGYTF. The CDR3 DNA is TGTGCCACCAGTGTTTCCCAGAACTATGGCTACACCTTC.

This chain uses TRBV7-9 with TRBJ1-2, with 8 bases that match TRBD1. The V segment lost 5 bases and the J segment 2 bases; nucleotides outside the gene matches: 4. CDR3 size: 14 residues. The germline V gene encodes CDR1 SEHNR and CDR2 FQNEAQ (reference sequence). Here the CDR3 DNA reads TGTGCCAGCAGCATACGACAGGGGAACTATGGCTACACCTTC. Translated: CASSIRQGNYGYTF. Full variable domain (remainder filled in from reference TRBV7-9 and TRBJ1-2): DTGVSQNPRHKITKRGQNVTFRCDPISEHNRLYWYRQTLGQGPEFLTYFQNEAQLEKSRLLSDRFSAERPKGSFSTLEIQRTEQGDSAMYLCASSIRQGNYGYTFGSGTRLTVV.

This clone was seen just once. The chain employs TRBV10-3 and TRBJ2-1; the D is unclear. The V end lost 6 bases, the J end lost 0 bases, and 15 bases lay between the germline ends. In germline, CDR1 is ENHRY, CDR2 SYGVKD. The CDR3 consists of 16 residues. The CDR3 DNA sequence: TGTGCCATCAGAAAGAACAGTCTACTCTCCTACAATGAGCAGTTCTTC. Translation: CAIRKNSLLSYNEQFF.

J is TRBJ2-1 and V is TRBV7-8; 8 bases are a match to TRBD2. The length of the CDR3 is 15 residues. The germline gives CDR1 SGHVS, CDR2 FQNEAQ. V shed 5 bases and J 3 bases; nucleotides not matched to a gene: 6. The CDR3 region has the DNA TGTGCCAGCAGCGCAACACGGGGGGGCTACAATGAGCAGTTCTTC. Amino acid sequence: CASSATRGGYNEQFF.

The V call is TRBV30, the J call TRBJ1-2; a possible D gene is TRBD1 (6 bases). The CDR3 is 13 amino acids. Trimming removed 4 bases from V and 5 bases from J, with 14 bases in between. Germline CDR1 reads GTSNPN; CDR2 reads SVGIG (reference sequence). Here the CDR3 reads CAWIRTDLYGYTF. The CDR3 DNA is TGTGCCTGGATTCGGACAGACCTTTATGGCTACACCTTC. The full variable domain, in which reference TRBV30 and TRBJ1-2 provide the parts outside the CDR3, is SQTIHQWPATLVQPVGSPLSLECTVEGTSNPNLYWYRQAAGRGLQLLFYSVGIGQISSEVPQNLSASRPQDRQFILSSKKLLLSDSGFYLCAWIRTDLYGYTFGSGTRLTVV.

This rearrangement joins TRBV6-5 to TRBJ1-1, with a possible D match to TRBD1 (6 bases). V dropped 4 bases and J dropped 4 bases, with 13 bases sitting between them. The CDR3 length is 14 residues. CDR1 and CDR2 from the germline V gene are MNHEY and SVGAGI. As DNA, the CDR3 is TGTGCCAGCAGTTGGACAAGGGGGGGCACTGAAGCTTTCTTT. Translating it yields CASSWTRGGTEAFF.

V is TRBV28 and J is TRBJ1-2; 7 positions match TRBD1. Trimming cost V 0 bases and J 0 bases; bases outside gene matches: 7. Germline V gene sequence: CDR1 MDHEN, CDR2 SYDVKM. The CDR3 is 17 amino acids. The CDR3 bases are TGTGCCAGCAGTTTATGGGGCGGACAGGACGCTAACTATGGCTACACCTTC. Protein: CASSLWGGQDANYGYTF.

V and J are TRBV24-1 and TRBJ2-1; D is ambiguous. The germline V gene encodes CDR1 KGHDR and CDR2 SFDVKD. The ends were cut back, 3 bases at V and 10 bases at J, with 9 bases in the middle. CDR3 size: 12 residues. CDR3 sequence: CATSDTPGEQFF. The CDR3 region has the DNA TGTGCCACCAGTGATACTCCCGGGGAGCAGTTCTTC.

This clone was detected only once. The J gene is TRBJ1-4, the V gene TRBV18; 7 nucleotides line up with TRBD1. The CDR3 loop spans 17 amino acids. The V and J ends lost 3 bases and 3 bases, in that order; junction bases with no gene match: 10. Germline CDR1 reads KGHSH; CDR2 reads LQKENI. CDR3 loop: CASSPSRRTGANEKLFF. CDR3 DNA sequence: TGTGCCAGCTCACCCAGCCGAAGGACAGGCGCTAATGAAAAACTGTTTTTT. The full variable domain, its missing parts supplied by reference TRBV18 and TRBJ1-4, is NAGVMQNPRHLVRRRGQEARLRCSPMKGHSHVYWYRQLPEEGLKFMVYLQKENIIDESGMPKERFSAEFPKEGPSILRIQQVVRGDSAAYFCASSPSRRTGANEKLFFGSGTQLSVL.

This chain joins TRBV7-8 and TRBJ2-7; 8 bases map to TRBD1. Losses at the gene ends were 4 bases for V and 6 bases for J; bases not matched to a gene: 14. There are 16 residues in the CDR3. Germline CDR1 is SGHVS and CDR2 is FQNEAQ. The CDR3 sequence is CASSSVFDRGSFEQYF. In nucleotides, the CDR3 is TGTGCCAGCAGCTCCGTTTTTGACAGGGGATCATTCGAGCAGTACTTC.